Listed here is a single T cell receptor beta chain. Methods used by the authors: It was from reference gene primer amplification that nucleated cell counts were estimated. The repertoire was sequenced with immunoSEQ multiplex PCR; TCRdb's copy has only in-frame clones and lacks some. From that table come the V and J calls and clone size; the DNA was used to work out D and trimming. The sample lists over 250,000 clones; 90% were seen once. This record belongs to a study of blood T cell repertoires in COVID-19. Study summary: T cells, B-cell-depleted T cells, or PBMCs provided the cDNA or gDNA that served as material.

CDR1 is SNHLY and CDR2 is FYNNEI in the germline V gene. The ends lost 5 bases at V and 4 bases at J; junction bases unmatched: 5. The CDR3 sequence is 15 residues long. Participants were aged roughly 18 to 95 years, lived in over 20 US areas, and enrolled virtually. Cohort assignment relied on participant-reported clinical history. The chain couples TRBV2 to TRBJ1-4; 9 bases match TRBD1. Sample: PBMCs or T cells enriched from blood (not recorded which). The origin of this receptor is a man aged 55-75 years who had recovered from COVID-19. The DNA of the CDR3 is TGTGCCAGCAGTCTGAAGGGACAGGGTAATGAAAAACTGTTTTTT. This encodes CASSLKGQGNEKLFF. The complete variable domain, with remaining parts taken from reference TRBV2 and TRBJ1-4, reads EPEVTQTPSHQVTQMGQEVILRCVPISNHLYFYWYRQILGQKVEFLVSFYNNEISEKSEIFDDQFSVERPDGSNFTLKIRSTKLEDSAMYFCASSLKGQGNEKLFFGSGTQLSVL.